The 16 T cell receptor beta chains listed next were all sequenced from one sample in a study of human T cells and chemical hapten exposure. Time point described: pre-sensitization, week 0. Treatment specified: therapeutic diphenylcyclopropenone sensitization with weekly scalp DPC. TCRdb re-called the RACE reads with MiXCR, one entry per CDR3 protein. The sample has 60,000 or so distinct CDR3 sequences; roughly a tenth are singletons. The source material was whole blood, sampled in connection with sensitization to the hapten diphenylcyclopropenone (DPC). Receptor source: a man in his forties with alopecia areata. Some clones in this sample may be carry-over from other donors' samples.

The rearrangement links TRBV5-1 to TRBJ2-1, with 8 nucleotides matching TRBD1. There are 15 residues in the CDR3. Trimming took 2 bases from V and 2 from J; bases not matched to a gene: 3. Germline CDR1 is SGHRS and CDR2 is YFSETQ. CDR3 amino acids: CASSLVQGAYNEQFF. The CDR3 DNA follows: TGCGCCAGCAGCTTAGTACAGGGGGCCTACAATGAGCAGTTCTTC.

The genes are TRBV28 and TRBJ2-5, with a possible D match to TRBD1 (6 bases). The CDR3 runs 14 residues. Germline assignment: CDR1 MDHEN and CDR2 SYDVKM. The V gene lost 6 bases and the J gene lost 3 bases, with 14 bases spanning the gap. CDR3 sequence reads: CASRDRDNEETQYF. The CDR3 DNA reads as TGTGCCAGCAGAGACCGGGACAACGAAGAGACCCAGTACTTC.

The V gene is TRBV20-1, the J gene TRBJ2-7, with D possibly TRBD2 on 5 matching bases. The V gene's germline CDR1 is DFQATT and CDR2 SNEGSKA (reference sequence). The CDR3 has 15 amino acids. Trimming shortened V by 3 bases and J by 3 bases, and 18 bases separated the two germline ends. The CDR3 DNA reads TGCAGTGCTAGTACACGTTCCCGGGATGGCTACGAGCAGTACTTC. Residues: CSASTRSRDGYEQYF.

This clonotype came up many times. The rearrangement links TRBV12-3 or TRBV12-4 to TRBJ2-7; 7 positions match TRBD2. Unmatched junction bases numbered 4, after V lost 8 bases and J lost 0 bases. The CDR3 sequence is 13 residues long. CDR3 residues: CASRSGHSYEQYF. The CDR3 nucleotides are TGTGCCAGCCGTAGCGGGCACTCCTACGAGCAGTACTTC.

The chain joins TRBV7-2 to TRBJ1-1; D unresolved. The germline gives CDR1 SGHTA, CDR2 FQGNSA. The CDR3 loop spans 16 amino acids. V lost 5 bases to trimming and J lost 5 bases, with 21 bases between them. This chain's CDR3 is CASSVGFGTSGTEAFF. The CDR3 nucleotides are TGTGCCAGCAGCGTAGGGTTCGGTACCTCTGGGACTGAAGCTTTCTTT.

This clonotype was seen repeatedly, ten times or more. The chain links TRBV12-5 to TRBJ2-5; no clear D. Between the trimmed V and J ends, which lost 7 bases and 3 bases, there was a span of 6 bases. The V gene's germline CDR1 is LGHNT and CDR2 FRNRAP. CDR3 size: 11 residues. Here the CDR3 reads CASATEETQYF. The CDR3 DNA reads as TGTGCTAGTGCCACCGAAGAGACCCAGTACTTC. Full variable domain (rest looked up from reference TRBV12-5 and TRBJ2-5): DARVTQTPRHKVTEMGQEVTMRCQPILGHNTVFWYRQTMMQGLELLAYFRNRAPLDDSGMPKDRFSAEMPDATLATLKIQPSEPRDSAVYFCASATEETQYFGPGTRLLVL.

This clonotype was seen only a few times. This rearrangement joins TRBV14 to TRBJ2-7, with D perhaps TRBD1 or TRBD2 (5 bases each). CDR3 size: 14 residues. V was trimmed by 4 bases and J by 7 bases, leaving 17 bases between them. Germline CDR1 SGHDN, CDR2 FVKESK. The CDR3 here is CASSPTGPSGEQYF. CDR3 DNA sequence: TGTGCCAGCAGCCCCACGGGACCCTCCGGGGAGCAGTACTTC.

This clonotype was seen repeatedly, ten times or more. Written as DNA, the CDR3 is TGTGCCAGTATCGGAGCAGTCCGGAACACTGAAGCTTTCTTT. Its protein is CASIGAVRNTEAFF. The chain has TRBV19 and TRBJ1-1; D is undetermined. The CDR3 has 14 amino acids. From germline, CDR1 is LNHDA and CDR2 SQIVND (reference sequence). Trimming took off 7 bases at V and 1 base at J, with 13 bases between the two ends.

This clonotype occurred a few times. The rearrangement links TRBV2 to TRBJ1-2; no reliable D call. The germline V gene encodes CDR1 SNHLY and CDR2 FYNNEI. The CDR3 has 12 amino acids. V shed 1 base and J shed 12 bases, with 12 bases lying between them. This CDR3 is CASSEGDRSNTF. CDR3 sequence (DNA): TGTGCCAGCAGTGAAGGGGATAGATCGAACACCTTC.

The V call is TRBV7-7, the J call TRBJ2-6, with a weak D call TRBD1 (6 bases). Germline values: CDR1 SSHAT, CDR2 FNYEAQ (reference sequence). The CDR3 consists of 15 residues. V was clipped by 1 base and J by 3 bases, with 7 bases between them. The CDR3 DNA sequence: TGTGCCAGCAGCTTAGGGGGGCGTGGGGCCAACGTCCTGACTTTC. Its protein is CASSLGGRGANVLTF.

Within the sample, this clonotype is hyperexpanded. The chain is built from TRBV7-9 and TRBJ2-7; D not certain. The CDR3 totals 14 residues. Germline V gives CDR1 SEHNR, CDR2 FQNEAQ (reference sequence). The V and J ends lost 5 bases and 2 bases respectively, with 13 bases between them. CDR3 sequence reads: CASSEGLNAYEQYF. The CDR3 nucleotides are TGTGCCAGCAGCGAAGGGTTAAACGCCTACGAGCAGTACTTC.

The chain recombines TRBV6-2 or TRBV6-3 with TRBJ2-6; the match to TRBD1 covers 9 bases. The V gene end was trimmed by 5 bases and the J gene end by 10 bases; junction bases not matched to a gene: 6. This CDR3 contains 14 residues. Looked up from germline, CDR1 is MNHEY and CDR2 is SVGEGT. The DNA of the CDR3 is TGTGCCAGCAGTCCCCTTGGGACAGGGAACGTCCTGACTTTC. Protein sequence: CASSPLGTGNVLTF.

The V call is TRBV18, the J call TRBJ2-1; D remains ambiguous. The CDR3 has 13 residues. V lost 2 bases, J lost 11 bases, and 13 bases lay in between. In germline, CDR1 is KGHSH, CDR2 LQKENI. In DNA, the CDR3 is TGTGCCAGCTCACCAAGGCGCAATGAAAAGCAGTTCTTC. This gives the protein CASSPRRNEKQFF.

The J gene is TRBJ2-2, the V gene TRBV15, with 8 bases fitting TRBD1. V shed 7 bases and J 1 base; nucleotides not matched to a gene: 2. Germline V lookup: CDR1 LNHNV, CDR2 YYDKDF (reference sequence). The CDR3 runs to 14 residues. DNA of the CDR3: TGTGCCACCAAAGGGACAGGGAACACCGGGGAGCTGTTTTTT. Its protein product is CATKGTGNTGELFF.

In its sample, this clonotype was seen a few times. CDR3 DNA sequence: TGCAGTGCTAGAGATAGGATAACTGTGTTCTCTGGAAACACCATATATTTT. Protein product: CSARDRITVFSGNTIYF. The genes are TRBV20-1 and TRBJ1-3; no firm D call. V gave up 0 bases and J gave up 0 bases, with 15 bases separating them. The germline V gene has CDR1 DFQATT and CDR2 SNEGSKA (reference sequence). The CDR3 extends over 17 amino acids.

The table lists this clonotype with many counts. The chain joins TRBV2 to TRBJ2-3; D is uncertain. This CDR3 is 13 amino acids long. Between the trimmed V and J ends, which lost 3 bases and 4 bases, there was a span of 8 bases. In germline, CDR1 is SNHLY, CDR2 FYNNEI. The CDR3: CASSDMGSDTQYF. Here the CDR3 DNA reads TGTGCCAGCAGTGATATGGGGTCAGATACGCAGTATTTT.